This T cell receptor beta chain was profiled in a study of cytomegalovirus exposure and HLA in healthy donors. The germline CDR1 and CDR2 sequences are LGHNA and YSLEER. The CDR3 is 16 amino acids. V was pared by 0 bases and J by 4 bases, with 13 bases between. The PCR used 60 Vbeta and 13 Jbeta primers. In the source study's methods: Later, roughly 77 million unique TCR beta chains were counted in an analysis, and some 9.9 million of them were shared. TCRdb's copy holds only in-frame clones and misses some; the assay was immunoSEQ multiplex PCR. For V, J and clone size, that table is used; D and trimming come from the DNA. Among fewer than 250,000 clones listed, around 80% were seen once. Comment on this clone: Its cognate antigen is unknown.

General study findings and limits: A later analysis reportedly identified an Asian-associated ancestry cluster as carrying fewer N-insertions than the roughly 700-donor mean. CMV serostatus stood as the only immune exposure information on hand. Most sequenced TCRs were rare (though some public TCRs occurred in many donors).

The V and J genes are TRBV4-3 and TRBJ2-1; D perhaps matches TRBD2 (6 bases). Sequencing was performed on PBMCs. The TCR was taken from a man in his forties in good health and CMV-seronegative. CDR3 DNA sequence: TGCGCCAGCAGCCAAGACTGGACTACAGAATACAATGAGCAGTTCTTC. This sequence encodes CASSQDWTTEYNEQFF.